This is a list of T cell receptor beta chains from one sample in a study of blood T cell repertoires in COVID-19. Profiled with immunoSEQ multiplex PCR; TCRdb holds only in-frame clones, not every one. This sample yields 94,000 or so clones, of which around 90% are seen a single time; roughly 8.3% belongs to the top ten. What was sequenced was peripheral blood. These receptors came from a woman between 65 and 79 years old with acute or convalescent COVID-19. The conserved cysteine and the conserved F or W are not part of the CDR3 here. The order of the fields is J gene, V gene, CDR3 protein.

J gene: TRBJ1-2; V gene: TRBV3-1/TRBV3-2; CDR3 protein: ASSQMTGGRIYGYT
J gene: TRBJ2-5; V gene: TRBV4-2; CDR3 protein: ASSQGTSGSNQETQY
J gene: TRBJ2-5; V gene: TRBV18; CDR3 protein: ASSQTGTSGQETQY
J gene: TRBJ2-5; V gene: TRBV30; CDR3 protein: AWTPGQTGTQY
J gene: TRBJ2-5; V gene: TRBV15; CDR3 protein: ATSSPGHLEQETQY
J gene: TRBJ2-1; V gene: TRBV7-3; CDR3 protein: ASSLVGVTWEAGYNEQF
J gene: TRBJ2-5; V gene: TRBV18; CDR3 protein: ASSVEGKETQY
J gene: TRBJ2-5; V gene: TRBV5-4; CDR3 protein: ASSSRGETQY
J gene: TRBJ1-1; V gene: TRBV24-1; CDR3 protein: ATATGYNTEAF
J gene: TRBJ2-2; V gene: TRBV7-3; CDR3 protein: ASSSRTSGSAGELF
J gene: TRBJ1-6; V gene: TRBV30; CDR3 protein: AWSVSRNYNSPLH
J gene: TRBJ1-4; V gene: TRBV5-6; CDR3 protein: ASSQDSLNEKLF
J gene: TRBJ2-1; V gene: TRBV10-1; CDR3 protein: ASSHRGLYNEQF
J gene: TRBJ1-1; V gene: TRBV10-2; CDR3 protein: ASRGKKGTLNTEAF
J gene: TRBJ1-2; V gene: TRBV2; CDR3 protein: ASRIGQAPNYGYT
J gene: TRBJ2-1; V gene: TRBV11-3; CDR3 protein: ASSLVSGLFNEQF
J gene: TRBJ2-1; V gene: TRBV19; CDR3 protein: ASSRDRVFEQF
J gene: TRBJ2-1; V gene: TRBV19; CDR3 protein: ASSIFGGNTYNEQF
J gene: TRBJ2-1; V gene: TRBV10-3; CDR3 protein: AISLGTSSTSYNEQF
J gene: TRBJ2-5; V gene: TRBV7-7; CDR3 protein: ASSDRGQGLGETQY
J gene: TRBJ1-2; V gene: TRBV10-3; CDR3 protein: ATGRDLDGYT
J gene: TRBJ1-2; V gene: TRBV7-9; CDR3 protein: ASSLGDTMGLYGYT
J gene: TRBJ1-5; V gene: TRBV19; CDR3 protein: ASSIGYQPQH
J gene: TRBJ1-6; V gene: TRBV9; CDR3 protein: ASSPYGARDDISPLH
J gene: TRBJ1-6; V gene: TRBV27; CDR3 protein: ASSGAGTGRLYNSPLH
J gene: TRBJ2-5; V gene: TRBV19; CDR3 protein: ASSINDRGGTQY
J gene: TRBJ2-7; V gene: TRBV6-1; CDR3 protein: ASSERQGRNYEQY
J gene: TRBJ2-2; V gene: TRBV2; CDR3 protein: ASSSQGATGELF
J gene: TRBJ1-6; V gene: TRBV3-1/TRBV3-2; CDR3 protein: ASSQLRVGDSPLH